This T cell receptor beta chain was retrieved from a study of OX40 agonist ivuxolimab in advanced cancers. In the study overall: The group had a mean age of around 60 years, ranged from 23 to 79, and was 75% to 85% male.

Findings and limits, study-wide: In CD8+ T cells, expanded clones were on average more numerous than in CD4+.

V was cut by 1 base and J by 8 bases, with 4 bases left in between. Germline values: CDR1 SGHDT, CDR2 YYEEEE. The CDR3 spans 11 residues. Libraries were prepared by immunoSEQ multiplex PCR; TCRdb keeps only in-frame clonotypes and omits some of them. The sample yields tens of thousands of clones, about 90% seen once. About this clone: Its antigen is as yet unknown.

The starting material was CD4+ or CD8+ T cells sorted from blood, obtained in a trial of the OX40 agonist ivuxolimab. The clonotype comes from an adult with an advanced solid tumor such as melanoma, head and neck, liver or kidney cancer. The chain couples TRBV5-6 to TRBJ2-1; D gene ambiguous. CDR3 region: CASSLYHEQFF. CDR3 nucleotides: TGTGCCAGCAGCTTGTACCATGAGCAGTTCTTC.